The sequence of this TCR beta chain was determined in a study of radiation and T cells in renal cell carcinoma. CDR3 size: 14 residues. CDR1 and CDR2 from the germline V gene are SGHKS and YYEKEE (reference sequence). Trimming took off 0 bases at V and 1 base at J, with 5 bases between the two ends. Time point meaning: blood 2 weeks post-SBRT. The treatment: 15 Gy SBRT to primary tumor, nephrectomy 4 weeks later. TCRdb keeps only in-frame clones here, not all; method: immunoSEQ multiplex PCR. The sample holds under 150,000 clones, 70% to 90% seen once. The genes are TRBV5-5 and TRBJ1-3; D remains ambiguous. Sequencing was performed on blood, taken from a patient whose treatment included radiotherapy and nephrectomy. This TCR was recovered from a woman aged 60-70 years with renal cell carcinoma. The CDR3 DNA reads as TGTGCCAGCAGCTTGGAGGTTTCTGGAAACACCATATATTTT. Protein product: CASSLEVSGNTIYF.